This record concerns one TCR beta chain sequence. Its antigen is not known. This specimen belongs to a study of vaccination effects on CD4 cells after COVID-19. Study at large: Two doses of either BNT162b2 or mRNA-1273 were given to each participant. Findings of the study overall: Both infection-induced and vaccine-induced clones contracted markedly at late post-vaccination timepoints.

Produced via immunoSEQ multiplex PCR; TCRdb's table is partial and in-frame only. This sample carries about 73,000 clones, roughly 79% of them seen once, and the ten largest clones take about 2.9%. After removal of 5 bases from V and 4 bases from J, the junction contained 3 bases not matched to a gene. Germline CDR1 MNHEY, CDR2 SMNVEV (reference sequence). The CDR3 totals 13 residues. Prior to sequencing, the ViraFEST assay stimulated PBMC with viral peptide pools, which expanded the antigen-specific CD4+ T cells. The culture ran for roughly 10 days before CD4+ T cells were isolated. Vaccine recipients lacked prior SARS-CoV-2 infection and had negative nucleocapsid antibodies. Researchers swapped half the medium for IL-2 medium on both days 3 and 7.

Sequences were derived from CD4+ T cells from PBMCs cultured with HCoV-NL63 spike peptides, sampled before COVID-19 vaccination. V gene TRBV27 combines with J gene TRBJ2-5; 8 positions match TRBD1. The TCR originated in a human donor who received a COVID-19 vaccine. The CDR3 DNA is TGTGCCAGCAGTGGACAGGGCCGAGAGACCCAGTACTTC. This translates into CASSGQGRETQYF.